This TCR beta chain is drawn from a study of cytomegalovirus exposure and HLA in healthy donors. Study-wide points: A likely sequencing artifact accounted for one observed cluster of highly shared sequence variants.

PCR involved 60 Vbeta and 13 Jbeta primers. Data came from immunoSEQ multiplex PCR; TCRdb stores just in-frame clones and leaves some out. There are 160,000 or so clones in the sample; roughly 80% occur only once, and around 9% lies in the top ten. The CDR3 loop spans 14 amino acids. Germline-derived CDR1 and CDR2 are SGHRS and YFSETQ. V shed 3 bases and J 1 base; nucleotides not matched to a gene: 2. A remark on this clone: Its antigen is unknown.

The clonotype was recovered from a male donor in good health and CMV-seropositive. The material sequenced was PBMCs. V gene TRBV5-1 combines with J gene TRBJ1-1; TRBD1 matches at 8 bases. The CDR3 sequence: CASSSDRANTEAFF. CDR3 nucleotide sequence: TGCGCCAGCAGCTCGGACAGGGCGAACACTGAAGCTTTCTTT.